This TCR beta chain was recorded in a study of monozygotic twins with inflammatory bowel disease. Study conclusions and caveats: Repertoire similarity did not differ between concordant and discordant twins, possibly owing to limited power. Using the inverse Simpson index, IBD patients had lower TCRbeta diversity than healthy co-twins.

Comment on this clonotype: The antigen is unknown.

CDR3 length: 11 residues. Germline CDR1 MNHEY, CDR2 SMNVEV (reference sequence). Each TCR library consumed about 4,000 ng of total RNA. Each UMI, carrying a 6-nucleotide sample barcode, came from template switching. TCRdb reworked the 5' RACE reads into one entry per CDR3 protein, no DNA. This repertoire comprises around 450,000 distinct CDR3 sequences; its ten largest clones make up 2.4%. This TCR was sampled from a human donor with ulcerative colitis or Crohn's disease, or a healthy co-twin of an affected twin (not recorded which). The sample taken for sequencing was blood. V is TRBV27 and J is TRBJ2-1; the D gene TCRdb calls, TRBD1, cannot be checked with no DNA. The CDR3 loop is CASSLGQGTFF.